These T cell receptor beta chains were read from a single sample in a study of neurological immune-mediated disorders. TCRdb independently ran MiXCR on the 5' RACE reads; one entry per CDR3 protein. The sample comprises about 70,000 distinct CDR3 sequences, about 3% of which are singletons, and approximately 4.7% rests with the top ten. Material for sequencing was PBMCs. Receptor source: a woman in her fifties or sixties with multiple sclerosis. Each CDR3 is given with its conserved first and last residue.

J gene: TRBJ2-2; V gene: TRBV10-3; CDR3 protein: CATWDSENTGELFF
J gene: TRBJ2-1; V gene: TRBV6-2/TRBV6-3; CDR3 protein: CASTYLAGAFNEQFF
J gene: TRBJ1-5; V gene: TRBV27; CDR3 protein: CASSSDRGGLGNQPQHF
J gene: TRBJ2-1; V gene: TRBV6-2/TRBV6-3; CDR3 protein: CASRDRVVNEQFF
J gene: TRBJ2-2; V gene: TRBV6-2/TRBV6-3; CDR3 protein: CASSPRIGLQNTGELFF
J gene: TRBJ2-7; V gene: TRBV9; CDR3 protein: CASSADRGHDEQYF
J gene: TRBJ1-6; V gene: TRBV25-1; CDR3 protein: CASRGQGESPLHF
J gene: TRBJ1-5; V gene: TRBV28; CDR3 protein: CASSSHVQGLSNQPQHF
J gene: TRBJ2-3; V gene: TRBV10-3; CDR3 protein: CAIRDLQGTTDTQYF
J gene: TRBJ2-1; V gene: TRBV3-1; CDR3 protein: CASSPQREGRAEQFF
J gene: TRBJ2-1; V gene: TRBV5-5; CDR3 protein: CASSSADEQFF
J gene: TRBJ2-7; V gene: TRBV7-2; CDR3 protein: CASSLTQIGLAGYSGEQYF
J gene: TRBJ1-3; V gene: TRBV20-1; CDR3 protein: CSARGTGVGNTIYF
J gene: TRBJ2-7; V gene: TRBV5-5; CDR3 protein: CASSSKTGVYEQYF
J gene: TRBJ2-5; V gene: TRBV3-1; CDR3 protein: CASSRSGGETQYF
J gene: TRBJ1-2; V gene: TRBV20-1; CDR3 protein: CSARRTGGPYGYTF
J gene: TRBJ1-1; V gene: TRBV12-3/TRBV12-4; CDR3 protein: CASSPYRRFTEAFF
J gene: TRBJ1-5; V gene: TRBV20-1; CDR3 protein: CSAIFRGRARGQPQHF
J gene: TRBJ2-1; V gene: TRBV28; CDR3 protein: CASSLAGGGINNEQFF
J gene: TRBJ1-1; V gene: TRBV12-3/TRBV12-4; CDR3 protein: CASSLLQGTEAFF
J gene: TRBJ2-5; V gene: TRBV7-6; CDR3 protein: CASSLIAGGARETQYF
J gene: TRBJ2-3; V gene: TRBV20-1; CDR3 protein: CSAYVVYTDTQYF
J gene: TRBJ1-2; V gene: TRBV4-2; CDR3 protein: CASSSAGGRDGYTF
J gene: TRBJ1-1; V gene: TRBV6-6; CDR3 protein: CASSYSPANTEAFF
J gene: TRBJ2-2; V gene: TRBV12-3/TRBV12-4; CDR3 protein: CASSFASGGAGTGELFF
J gene: TRBJ1-2; V gene: TRBV20-1; CDR3 protein: CSAPKQGHYGYTF
J gene: TRBJ2-5; V gene: TRBV5-5; CDR3 protein: CASSPGQGDGETQYF
J gene: TRBJ1-2; V gene: TRBV5-1; CDR3 protein: CASSSREGPNYGYTF
J gene: TRBJ2-3; V gene: TRBV7-2; CDR3 protein: CASSSRTGATDTQYF
J gene: TRBJ1-1; V gene: TRBV12-3/TRBV12-4; CDR3 protein: CASRVQWGPGSGKNTEAFF
J gene: TRBJ2-2; V gene: TRBV20-1; CDR3 protein: CSAREGGISGELFF
J gene: TRBJ1-2; V gene: TRBV5-1; CDR3 protein: CASTTTVGNYGYTF
J gene: TRBJ2-3; V gene: TRBV7-8; CDR3 protein: CASSPQGRTDTQYF
J gene: TRBJ1-6; V gene: TRBV5-6; CDR3 protein: CASSSSPGQPDSPLHF
J gene: TRBJ1-1; V gene: TRBV5-1; CDR3 protein: CASGIGTNTEAFF
J gene: TRBJ2-1; V gene: TRBV5-1; CDR3 protein: CASSSLALGRNYNEQFF
J gene: TRBJ1-2; V gene: TRBV7-2; CDR3 protein: CASSPVVGASGYTF
J gene: TRBJ2-7; V gene: TRBV20-1; CDR3 protein: CSAGQLVAGVYEQYF
J gene: TRBJ2-1; V gene: TRBV20-1; CDR3 protein: CSATPPLASSYNEQFF
J gene: TRBJ1-1; V gene: TRBV20-1; CDR3 protein: CSAPQGANTEAFF
J gene: TRBJ1-5; V gene: TRBV29-1; CDR3 protein: CSVGQGGSNQPQHF
J gene: TRBJ1-4; V gene: TRBV20-1; CDR3 protein: CSARAPRLPNEKLFF